The 5 T cell receptor beta chains presented below share a single source sample, sequenced in a study of cytomegalovirus exposure and HLA in healthy donors. 60 Vbeta and 13 Jbeta primers were used in PCR. Generated by immunoSEQ multiplex PCR, the TCRdb table keeps only in-frame clones and is missing some. The sample is made up of approximately 150,000 clones, and the top ten hold about 2.2% of it. Sequencing was performed on PBMCs. These receptor sequences come from a woman aged 18-29 years in good health and CMV-seronegative.

This rearrangement joins TRBV2 to TRBJ2-1, with 7 positions matching TRBD1. This CDR3 has 21 amino acids. The germline V gene encodes CDR1 SNHLY and CDR2 FYNNEI. V was clipped by 3 bases and J by 0 bases; unmatched bases: 20. For the CDR3, the DNA is TGTGCCAGCAGTGACCCATTCTTAGGGGGCGGGCTTATGAGCTCCTACAATGAGCAGTTCTTC. Translation gives CASSDPFLGGGLMSSYNEQFF.

The V and J genes are TRBV6-5 and TRBJ1-2, with TRBD1 as a possible D gene (5 bases). Trimming stripped 5 bases from V and 0 bases from J, with 10 bases between. Germline V CDR1 and CDR2: MNHEY, SVGAGI. The length of the CDR3 is 14 residues. The chain's CDR3 is CASSGGGTNYGYTF. The CDR3 DNA reads TGTGCCAGCAGTGGCGGGGGTACTAACTATGGCTACACCTTC.

The chain has TRBV19 and TRBJ1-1, with 9 bases aligning to TRBD1. This CDR3 has 12 residues. Germline V gives CDR1 LNHDA, CDR2 SQIVND (reference sequence). V lost 5 bases and J lost 7; bases outside the gene matches: 2. CDR3 protein: CASSLDRGEAFF. The CDR3 bases are TGTGCCAGTAGTTTGGACAGGGGTGAAGCTTTCTTT.

This chain links TRBV5-1 with TRBJ2-2; TRBD1 matches 8 bases. Unmatched junction bases numbered 5, after V lost 0 bases and J lost 7 bases. Germline V gene lookup returns CDR1 SGHRS and CDR2 YFSETQ. This CDR3 comprises 15 residues. This CDR3 reads CASSLVRGQNGELFF. The CDR3 coding sequence is TGCGCCAGCAGCTTGGTCAGGGGGCAGAACGGGGAGCTGTTTTTT.

The rearrangement uses TRBV27 and TRBJ2-1; TRBD2 aligns across 16 bases. The CDR3 has 18 amino acids. Germline values: CDR1 MNHEY, CDR2 SMNVEV (reference sequence). V trimming: 5 bases; J trimming: 6 bases; junction bases outside the gene matches: 10. CDR3 sequence: CASSPGLAGGFETNEQFF. The CDR3 region has the DNA TGTGCCAGCAGTCCGGGACTAGCGGGAGGGTTCGAGACCAATGAGCAGTTCTTC.